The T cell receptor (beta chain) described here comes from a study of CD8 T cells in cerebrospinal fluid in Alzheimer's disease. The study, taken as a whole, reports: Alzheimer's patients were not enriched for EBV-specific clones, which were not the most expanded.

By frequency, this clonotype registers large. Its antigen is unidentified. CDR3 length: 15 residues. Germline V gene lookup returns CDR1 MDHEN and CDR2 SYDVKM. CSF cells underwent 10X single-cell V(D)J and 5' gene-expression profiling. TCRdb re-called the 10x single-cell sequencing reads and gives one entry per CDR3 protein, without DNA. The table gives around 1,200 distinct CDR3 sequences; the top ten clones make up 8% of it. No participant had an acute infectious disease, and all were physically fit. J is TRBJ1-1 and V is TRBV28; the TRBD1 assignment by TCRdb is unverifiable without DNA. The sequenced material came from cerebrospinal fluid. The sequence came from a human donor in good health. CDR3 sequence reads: CASSLRDRRNTEAFF.